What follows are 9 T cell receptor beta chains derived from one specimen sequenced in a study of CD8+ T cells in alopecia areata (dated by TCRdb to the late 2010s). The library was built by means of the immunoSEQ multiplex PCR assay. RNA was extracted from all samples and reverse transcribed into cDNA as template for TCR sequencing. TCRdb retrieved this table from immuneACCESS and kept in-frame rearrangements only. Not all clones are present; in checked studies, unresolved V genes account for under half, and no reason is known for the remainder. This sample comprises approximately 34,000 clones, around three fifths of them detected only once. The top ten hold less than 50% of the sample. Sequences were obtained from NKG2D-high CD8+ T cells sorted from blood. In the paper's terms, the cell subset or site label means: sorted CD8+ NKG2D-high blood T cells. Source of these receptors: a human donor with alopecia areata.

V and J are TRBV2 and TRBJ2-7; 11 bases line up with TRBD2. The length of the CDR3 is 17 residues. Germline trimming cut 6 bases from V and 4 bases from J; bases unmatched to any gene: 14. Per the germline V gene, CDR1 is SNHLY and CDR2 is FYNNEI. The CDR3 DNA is TGTGCCAGCAGCCTACTTATCCTAGCGGGAGGTTGGTACGAGCAGTACTTC. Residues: CASSLLILAGGWYEQYF.

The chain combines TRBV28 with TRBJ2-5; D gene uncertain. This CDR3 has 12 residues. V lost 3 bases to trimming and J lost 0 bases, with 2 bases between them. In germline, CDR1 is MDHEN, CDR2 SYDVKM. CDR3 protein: CASSLDQETQYF. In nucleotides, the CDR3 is TGTGCCAGCAGTTTGGACCAAGAGACCCAGTACTTC.

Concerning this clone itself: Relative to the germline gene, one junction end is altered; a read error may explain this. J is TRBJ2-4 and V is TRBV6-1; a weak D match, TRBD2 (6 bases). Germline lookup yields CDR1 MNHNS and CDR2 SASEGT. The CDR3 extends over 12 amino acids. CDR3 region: CASSEGGYSVDF. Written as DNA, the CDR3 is TGTGCCAGCAGTGAGGGGGGATACTCCGTGGACTTC.

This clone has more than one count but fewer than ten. The CDR3, as DNA: TGCAGCGTTGAACCGAGAACCGGGGAGCTGTTTTTT. It encodes CSVEPRTGELFF. This chain uses TRBV29-1 with TRBJ2-2, with D unclear. Germline lookup yields CDR1 SQVTM and CDR2 ANQGSEA. Trimming stripped 2 bases from V and 5 bases from J, with 6 bases between. CDR3 size: 12 residues.

This chain's CDR3 is CASSLALRQGHYEQYF. The CDR3 nucleotides are TGTGCCAGCAGCTTAGCCCTGCGGCAGGGTCACTACGAGCAGTACTTC. The V call is TRBV7-9, the J call TRBJ2-7, with D possibly TRBD1 on 5 matching bases. Trimming stripped 0 bases from V and 3 bases from J, with 15 bases between. The CDR3 covers 16 residues. The V gene's germline CDR1 is SEHNR and CDR2 FQNEAQ (reference sequence).

The CDR3: CASSQDGRGPNTEAFF. The CDR3 DNA sequence: TGTGCCAGCAGCCAAGACGGCAGGGGGCCGAACACTGAAGCTTTCTTT. This chain links TRBV4-2 with TRBJ1-1; TRBD1 matches at 8 bases. Germline-derived CDR1 and CDR2 are LGHNA and YNFKEQ. The V segment lost 0 bases and the J segment 1 base; nucleotides outside the gene matches: 4. The CDR3 has 16 amino acids.

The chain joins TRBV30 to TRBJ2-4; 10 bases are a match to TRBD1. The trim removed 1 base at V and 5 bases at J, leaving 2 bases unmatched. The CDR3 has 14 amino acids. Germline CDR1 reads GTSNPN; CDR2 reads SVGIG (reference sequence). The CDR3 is CAWSDGQGENIQYF. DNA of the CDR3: TGTGCCTGGAGTGACGGACAGGGGGAAAACATTCAGTACTTC.

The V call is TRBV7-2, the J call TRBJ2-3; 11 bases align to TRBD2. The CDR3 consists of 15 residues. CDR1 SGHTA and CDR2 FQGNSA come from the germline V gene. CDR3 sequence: CNSRETSGNTDTQYF. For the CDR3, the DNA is TGTAATAGCCGAGAGACTAGCGGGAACACAGATACGCAGTATTTT.

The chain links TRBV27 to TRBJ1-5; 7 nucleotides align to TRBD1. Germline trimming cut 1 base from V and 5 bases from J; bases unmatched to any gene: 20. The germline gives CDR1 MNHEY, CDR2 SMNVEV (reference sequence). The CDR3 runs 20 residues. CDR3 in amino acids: CASSLFQPSPDRVPHQPQHF. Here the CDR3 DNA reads TGTGCCAGCAGTTTATTCCAGCCCAGCCCCGACAGGGTCCCCCATCAGCCCCAGCATTTT.